These 5 T cell receptor beta chains originate from one sample sequenced in a study of cytomegalovirus exposure and HLA in healthy donors. It was with 60 Vbeta and 13 Jbeta primers that the PCR ran. TCRdb's table, derived via immunoSEQ multiplex PCR, lists solely in-frame clones and lacks some. The sample shows under 150,000 clones, around 77% of them seen only once. The sample taken for sequencing was PBMCs. These receptors were obtained from a man in his late teens or twenties in good health and CMV-seronegative.

This chain connects TRBV9 to TRBJ2-2; no definite D call. Germline values: CDR1 SGDLS, CDR2 YYNGEE. This CDR3 has 14 residues. V was trimmed by 4 bases and J by 0 bases, leaving 7 bases between them. CDR3 nucleotides: TGTGCCAGCAGCCCGCCTACGAACACCGGGGAGCTGTTTTTT. It is translated as CASSPPTNTGELFF.

This clone was seen only once. CDR3 coding DNA: TGTGCCAGCAGCTTACTAGCGGGGGATGTGAATGAGCAGTTCTTC. Translation gives CASSLLAGDVNEQFF. The rearrangement links TRBV7-3 to TRBJ2-1; 10 bases align to TRBD2. Germline values: CDR1 SGHTA, CDR2 FQGTGA. The CDR3 spans 15 residues. V dropped 2 bases and J dropped 7; count of bases not matched to a gene: 5.

J is TRBJ2-7 and V is TRBV25-1, with D hard to call. This CDR3 comprises 16 residues. V lost 4 bases, J lost 5 bases, and 21 bases lay in between. Germline V lookup: CDR1 MGHDK, CDR2 SYGVNS. The CDR3 sequence is CASSVKPDNRVDEQYF. The CDR3 DNA reads TGTGCCAGCAGTGTAAAACCCGACAACCGAGTCGACGAGCAGTACTTC.

The chain couples TRBV7-2 to TRBJ1-3; unclear D gene. V was clipped by 6 bases and J by 2 bases, with 5 bases between them. The CDR3 length is 12 residues. Germline CDR1 and CDR2: SGHTA and FQGNSA. The CDR3 DNA reads as TGTGCCAGCAGGTCTCCTGGAAACACCATATATTTT. This codes for CASRSPGNTIYF.

The genes are TRBV11-2 and TRBJ1-6; tentative D call: TRBD1 (6 bases). The germline CDR1 and CDR2 sequences are SGHAT and FQNNGV. The CDR3 sequence is 15 residues long. Trimming shortened V by 5 bases and J by 7 bases, and 15 bases separated the two germline ends. The CDR3 sequence is CASSVLTGFNSPLHF. In DNA, the CDR3 is TGTGCCAGCAGCGTACTAACAGGGTTCAATTCACCCCTCCACTTT.